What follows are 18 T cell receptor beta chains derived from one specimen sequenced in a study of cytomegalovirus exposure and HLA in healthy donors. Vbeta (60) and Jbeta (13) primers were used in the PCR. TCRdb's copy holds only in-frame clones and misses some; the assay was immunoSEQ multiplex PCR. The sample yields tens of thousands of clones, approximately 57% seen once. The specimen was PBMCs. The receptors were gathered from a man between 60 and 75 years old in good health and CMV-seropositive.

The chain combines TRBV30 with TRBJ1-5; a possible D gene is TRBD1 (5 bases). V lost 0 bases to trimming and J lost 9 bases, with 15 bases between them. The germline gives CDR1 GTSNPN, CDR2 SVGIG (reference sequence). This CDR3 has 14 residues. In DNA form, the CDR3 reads TGTGCCTGGAGTGTAAGTAGGACCCAGGGGCCCCAGCATTTT. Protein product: CAWSVSRTQGPQHF.

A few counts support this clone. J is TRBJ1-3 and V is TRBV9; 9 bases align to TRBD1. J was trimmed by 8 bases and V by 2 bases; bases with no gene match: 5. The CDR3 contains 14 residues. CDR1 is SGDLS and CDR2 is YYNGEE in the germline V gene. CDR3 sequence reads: CASSVGQGSYTIYF. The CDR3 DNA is TGTGCCAGCAGCGTTGGACAGGGGAGTTACACCATATATTTT.

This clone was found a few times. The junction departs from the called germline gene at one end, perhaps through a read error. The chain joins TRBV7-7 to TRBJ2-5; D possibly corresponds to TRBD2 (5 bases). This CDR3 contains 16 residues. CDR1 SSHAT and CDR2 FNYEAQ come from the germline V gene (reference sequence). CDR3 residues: CASSSTRSRNQETQYF. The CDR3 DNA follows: TGTGCTAGCAGCTCTACTAGGAGTAGGAACCAAGAGACCCAGTACTTC.

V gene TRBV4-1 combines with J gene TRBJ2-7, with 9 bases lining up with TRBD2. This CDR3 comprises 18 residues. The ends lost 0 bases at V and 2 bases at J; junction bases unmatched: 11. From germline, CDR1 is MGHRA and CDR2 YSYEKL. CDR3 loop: CASSQDQLAGRVPYEQYF. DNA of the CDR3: TGCGCCAGCAGCCAAGATCAGCTAGCGGGACGGGTCCCCTACGAGCAGTACTTC.

DNA for the CDR3: TGTGCCAGCTCAATATCTCCCGGTGCAACTAATGAAAAACTGTTTTTT. Its translation: CASSISPGATNEKLFF. V usage is TRBV18 and J usage is TRBJ1-4; D ambiguous. Germline values: CDR1 KGHSH, CDR2 LQKENI. This CDR3 region has 16 residues. Deletions cut 5 bases from V and 0 bases from J, with 13 bases between.

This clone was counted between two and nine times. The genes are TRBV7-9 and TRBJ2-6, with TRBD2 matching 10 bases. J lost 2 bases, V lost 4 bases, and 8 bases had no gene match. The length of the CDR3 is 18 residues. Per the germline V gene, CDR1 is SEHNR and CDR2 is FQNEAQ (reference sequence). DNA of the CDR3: TGTGCCAGCAGCTACCGGACTAGCGGACGTCCTGGGGCCAACGTCCTGACTTTC. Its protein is CASSYRTSGRPGANVLTF.

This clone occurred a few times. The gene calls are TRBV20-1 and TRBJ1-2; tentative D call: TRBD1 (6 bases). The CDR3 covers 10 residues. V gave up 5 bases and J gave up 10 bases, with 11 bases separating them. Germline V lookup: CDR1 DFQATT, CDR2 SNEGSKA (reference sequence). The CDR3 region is CSASGAVYTF. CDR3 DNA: TGCAGTGCTTCAGGGGCGGTCTACACCTTC.

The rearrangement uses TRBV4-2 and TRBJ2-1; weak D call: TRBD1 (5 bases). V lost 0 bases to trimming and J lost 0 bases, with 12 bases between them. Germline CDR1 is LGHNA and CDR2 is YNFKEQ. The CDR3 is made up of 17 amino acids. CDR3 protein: CASSQEWGSSSYNEQFF. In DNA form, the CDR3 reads TGTGCCAGCAGCCAAGAGTGGGGCTCAAGCTCCTACAATGAGCAGTTCTTC.

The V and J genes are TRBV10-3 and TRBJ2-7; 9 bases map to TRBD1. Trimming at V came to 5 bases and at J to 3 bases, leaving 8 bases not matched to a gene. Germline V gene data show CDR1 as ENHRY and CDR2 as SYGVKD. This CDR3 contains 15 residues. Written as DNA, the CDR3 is TGTGCCATCAGTCCGGGGACAGGGTCTGGCTACGAGCAGTACTTC. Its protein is CAISPGTGSGYEQYF.

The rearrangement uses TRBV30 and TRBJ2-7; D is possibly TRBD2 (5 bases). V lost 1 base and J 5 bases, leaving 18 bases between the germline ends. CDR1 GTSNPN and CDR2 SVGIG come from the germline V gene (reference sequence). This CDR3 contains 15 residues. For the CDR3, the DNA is TGTGCCTGGAGTGCATGGGTTGCGGGTTTCCACGAGCAGTACTTC. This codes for CAWSAWVAGFHEQYF.

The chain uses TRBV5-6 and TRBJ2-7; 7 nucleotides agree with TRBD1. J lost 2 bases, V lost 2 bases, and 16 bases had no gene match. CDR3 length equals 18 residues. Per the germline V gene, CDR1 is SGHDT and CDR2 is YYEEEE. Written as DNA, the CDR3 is TGTGCCAGCAGCTTACCCCGTCCGATCGGACAGGCTACCTACGAGCAGTACTTC. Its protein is CASSLPRPIGQATYEQYF.

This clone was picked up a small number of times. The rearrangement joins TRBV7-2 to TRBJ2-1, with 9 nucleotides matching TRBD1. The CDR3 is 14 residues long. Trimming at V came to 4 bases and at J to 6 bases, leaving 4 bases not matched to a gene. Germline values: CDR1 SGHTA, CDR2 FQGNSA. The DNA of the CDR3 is TGTGCCAGCAGCTCGGGACAGGGAGGCAATGAGCAGTTCTTC. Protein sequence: CASSSGQGGNEQFF.

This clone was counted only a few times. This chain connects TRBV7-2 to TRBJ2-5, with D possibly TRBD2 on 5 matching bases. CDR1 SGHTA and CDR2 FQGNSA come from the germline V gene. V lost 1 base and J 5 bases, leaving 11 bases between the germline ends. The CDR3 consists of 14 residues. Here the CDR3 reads CASSLDPRGETQYF. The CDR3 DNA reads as TGTGCCAGCAGCTTAGACCCCCGCGGGGAGACCCAGTACTTC.

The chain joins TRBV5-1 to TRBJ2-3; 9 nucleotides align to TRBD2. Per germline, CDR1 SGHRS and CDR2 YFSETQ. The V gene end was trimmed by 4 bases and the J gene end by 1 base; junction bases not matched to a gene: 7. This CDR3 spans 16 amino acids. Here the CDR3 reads CASSTTSSGGTDTQYF. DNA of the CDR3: TGCGCCAGCAGCACTACCTCTAGCGGGGGCACAGATACGCAGTATTTT.

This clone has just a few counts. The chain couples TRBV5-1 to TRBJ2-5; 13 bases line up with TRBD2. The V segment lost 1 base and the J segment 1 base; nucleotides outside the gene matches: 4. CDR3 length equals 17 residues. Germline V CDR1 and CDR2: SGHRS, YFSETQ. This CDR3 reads CASSLYTSGRAQETQYF. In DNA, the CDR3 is TGCGCCAGCAGCTTGTATACTAGCGGGAGGGCCCAAGAGACCCAGTACTTC.

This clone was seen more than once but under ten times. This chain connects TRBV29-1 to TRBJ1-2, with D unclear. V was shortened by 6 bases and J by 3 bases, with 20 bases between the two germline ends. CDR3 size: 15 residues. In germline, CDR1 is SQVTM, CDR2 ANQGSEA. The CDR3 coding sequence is TGCAGCGTCCAGCCGGTCGCCTGGGAGGACTATGGCTACACCTTC. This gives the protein CSVQPVAWEDYGYTF.

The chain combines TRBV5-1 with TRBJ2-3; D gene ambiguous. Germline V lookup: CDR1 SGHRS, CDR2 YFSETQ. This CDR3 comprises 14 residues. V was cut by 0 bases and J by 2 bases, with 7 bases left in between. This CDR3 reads CASSLADNTDTQYF. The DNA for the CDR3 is TGCGCCAGCAGCTTGGCCGACAACACAGATACGCAGTATTTT.

The CDR3 bases are TGTGCCAGCAGCTTAGCGGGCCTAGCGGGGGGATCCACAGATACGCAGTATTTT. This gives the protein CASSLAGLAGGSTDTQYF. The rearrangement uses TRBV7-2 and TRBJ2-3, with 11 positions matching TRBD2. V lost 0 bases, J lost 2 bases, and 7 bases stayed unmatched. There are 18 residues in the CDR3. CDR1 and CDR2 from the germline V gene are SGHTA and FQGNSA.